The entry below gives a single TCR beta chain sequence along with its context. Its antigen is unidentified. This could be a read error, since a much larger clone is one nucleotide away. RNA was extracted from bulk tissue without any cell sorting. TCRbeta libraries were built with three rounds of nested PCR, modified from ARM-PCR. Each CDR3 protein is one row after TCRdb ran MiXCR on the multiplex PCR reads. The sample consists of roughly 81,000 distinct CDR3 sequences, around two thirds of them appearing once. The ends lost 5 bases at V and 14 bases at J; junction bases unmatched: 18. CDR1 is SGHDN and CDR2 is FVKESK in the germline V gene. This CDR3 has 15 amino acids. These data originate in a study of tumor and adjacent non-tumor tissue in lung cancer. Study conclusions and caveats: Normal lung showed higher cumulative top 100 clone frequency than tumor. Patients with more diverse tumor TCRs had worse survival. Significantly higher TCR diversity was found in tumor than normal lung.

The chain couples TRBV14 to TRBJ2-1; 7 bases map to TRBD1. The clonotype comes from a man aged 70-80 years with non-small cell lung cancer. Sequenced input: lung tumor tissue. CDR3 loop: CASSSREGAAITKFF. Here the CDR3 DNA reads TGTGCCAGCAGCTCAAGAGAGGGGGCCGCTATCACGAAGTTCTTC.